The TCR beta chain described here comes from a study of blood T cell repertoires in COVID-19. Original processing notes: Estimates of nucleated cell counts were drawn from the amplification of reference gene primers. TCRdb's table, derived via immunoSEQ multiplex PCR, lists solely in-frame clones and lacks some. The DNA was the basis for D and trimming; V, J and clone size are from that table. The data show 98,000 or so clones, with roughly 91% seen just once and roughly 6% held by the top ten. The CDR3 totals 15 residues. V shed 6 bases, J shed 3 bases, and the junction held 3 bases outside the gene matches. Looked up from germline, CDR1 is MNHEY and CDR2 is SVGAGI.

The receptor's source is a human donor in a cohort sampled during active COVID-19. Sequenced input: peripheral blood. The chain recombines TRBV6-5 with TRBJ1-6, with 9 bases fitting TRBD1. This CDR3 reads CASSLTGGYNSPLHF. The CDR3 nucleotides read TGTGCCAGCAGCTTGACAGGGGGCTATAATTCACCCCTCCACTTT.